Each of the 28 T cell receptor beta chains below was sequenced from the same sample in a study of blood T cell repertoires in COVID-19. Measured with immunoSEQ multiplex PCR; TCRdb has only the in-frame clones, and not every one. The sample has 54,000 or so clones; around 86% are singletons. Sequencing was carried out using peripheral blood. The receptors derive from a woman older than 75 with acute or convalescent COVID-19.

V gene TRBV5-1 combines with J gene TRBJ1-1; possible D gene TRBD1, 5 bases. This CDR3 is built from 15 residues. Germline V gene sequence: CDR1 SGHRS, CDR2 YFSETQ. V lost 6 bases to trimming and J lost 0 bases, with 15 bases between them. This CDR3 is CASTSGRGLNTEAFF. The CDR3 coding sequence is TGCGCCAGCACCTCCGGACGGGGGTTGAACACTGAAGCTTTCTTT.

The gene calls are TRBV5-4 and TRBJ1-1; D perhaps matches TRBD1 (5 bases). Trimming removed 0 bases at V and 4 bases at J, with 7 bases between. Looked up from germline, CDR1 is SGHNT and CDR2 is YYREEE (reference sequence). The CDR3 length is 13 residues. The CDR3 protein is CASSLAQGTEAFF. The DNA for the CDR3 is TGTGCCAGCAGCTTGGCGCAGGGCACTGAAGCTTTCTTT.

The genes are TRBV27 and TRBJ1-1; unclear D gene. Germline V lookup: CDR1 MNHEY, CDR2 SMNVEV (reference sequence). V lost 3 bases and J lost 1, with 6 bases in between. The CDR3 runs to 13 residues. The CDR3 here is CASSFNKNTEAFF. The CDR3 DNA is TGTGCCAGCAGTTTTAACAAGAACACTGAAGCTTTCTTT.

V usage is TRBV10-2 and J usage is TRBJ1-1, with D perhaps TRBD1 (5 bases). The length of the CDR3 is 15 residues. The V end was cut by 4 bases, the J end by 0 bases, with 12 bases between. The germline V gene has CDR1 WSHSY and CDR2 SAAADI. Here the CDR3 reads CASSAAGQMNTEAFF. CDR3 nucleotide sequence: TGCGCCAGCAGTGCGGCAGGACAAATGAACACTGAAGCTTTCTTT.

The V call is TRBV4-2, the J call TRBJ2-7; 9 nucleotides match TRBD2. V shed 0 bases and J 4 bases; nucleotides not matched to a gene: 7. Germline V gives CDR1 LGHNA, CDR2 YNFKEQ. The CDR3 spans 16 residues. CDR3 sequence (DNA): TGTGCCAGCAGCCAAGAAAGAGCGGGGGGATTTTACGAGCAGTACTTC. Amino acids: CASSQERAGGFYEQYF.

This chain connects TRBV27 to TRBJ2-2; maybe TRBD2 (6 bases). The CDR3 spans 15 residues. Germline CDR1 is MNHEY and CDR2 is SMNVEV (reference sequence). Deletions cut 3 bases from V and 5 bases from J, with 13 bases between. The CDR3 DNA follows: TGTGCCAGCAGTTTGTCGGGAGCAGGGACCGGGGAGCTGTTTTTT. It is translated as CASSLSGAGTGELFF.

The chain is built from TRBV6-6 and TRBJ2-3, with 10 bases fitting TRBD2. V was pared by 6 bases and J by 6 bases, with 9 bases of the junction left unmatched. The CDR3 runs to 15 residues. Germline CDR1 and CDR2: MNHNY and SVGAGI (reference sequence). The CDR3 DNA is TGTGCCAGCAGGAGAAGCGGGGGGGCCATGGATACGCAGTATTTT. Translation gives CASRRSGGAMDTQYF.

This clone appeared once. The rearrangement links TRBV24-1 to TRBJ2-3; 7 nucleotides agree with TRBD2. Looked up from germline, CDR1 is KGHDR and CDR2 is SFDVKD. J was trimmed by 4 bases and V by 5 bases; bases with no gene match: 11. This CDR3 has 16 amino acids. As DNA, the CDR3 is TGTGCCACCAGTGTTTTCGAGGGAGGGGATCCAGATACGCAGTATTTT. It codes for CATSVFEGGDPDTQYF.

V gene TRBV3-1 (or the pseudogene TRBV3-2) combines with J gene TRBJ2-1; TRBD1 is a possible D gene (6 bases). The length of the CDR3 is 14 residues. V was pared by 0 bases and J by 9 bases, with 12 bases between. Germline CDR1 and CDR2: LGHDT and YNNKEL (reference sequence). The CDR3 here is CASSQEIQGGEQFF. Written as DNA, the CDR3 is TGTGCCAGCAGCCAAGAAATACAGGGCGGTGAGCAGTTCTTC.

This rearrangement joins TRBV28 to TRBJ1-5; no firm D call. Germline V gene lookup returns CDR1 MDHEN and CDR2 SYDVKM. The CDR3 is made up of 16 amino acids. Trimming shortened V by 3 bases and J by 0 bases, and 12 bases separated the two germline ends. The CDR3 nucleotides read TGTGCCAGCAGTTTTTCGGAGAACAATAGCAATCAGCCCCAGCATTTT. Amino acids: CASSFSENNSNQPQHF.

The V gene is TRBV7-6, the J gene TRBJ2-1, with 7 positions matching TRBD2. Unmatched junction bases numbered 6, after V lost 3 bases and J lost 1 base. The CDR3 is 16 amino acids. Germline CDR1 SGHVS, CDR2 FNYEAQ. This CDR3 is CASSFSASGSYNEQFF. In DNA form, the CDR3 reads TGTGCCAGCAGCTTCTCGGCTAGCGGATCCTACAATGAGCAGTTCTTC.

The chain is built from TRBV6-6 and TRBJ2-2; D may be TRBD1 (6 bases). V lost 9 bases and J lost 5, with 19 bases in between. This CDR3 has 15 residues. CDR1 and CDR2 from the germline V gene are MNHNY and SVGAGI (reference sequence). The CDR3 here is CASMERGRGTGELFF. CDR3 sequence (DNA): TGTGCCAGTATGGAACGGGGAAGGGGGACCGGGGAGCTGTTTTTT.

The chain uses TRBV5-1 and TRBJ2-2; D remains unclear. V dropped 0 bases and J dropped 1 base, with 10 bases sitting between them. Germline V gene data show CDR1 as SGHRS and CDR2 as YFSETQ. The CDR3 has 16 amino acids. The CDR3 bases are TGCGCCAGCAGCTTGGGGAGCTCCCGGAACACCGGGGAGCTGTTTTTT. Translating it yields CASSLGSSRNTGELFF.

The V gene is TRBV6-6, the J gene TRBJ2-3, with 7 bases lining up with TRBD1. V dropped 4 bases and J dropped 6; count of bases not matched to a gene: 13. The CDR3 runs to 16 residues. The V gene's germline CDR1 is MNHNY and CDR2 SVGAGI (reference sequence). CDR3 sequence reads: CASSSPGQTLSDTQYF. The CDR3 DNA is TGTGCCAGCAGTTCCCCGGGACAGACCTTATCGGATACGCAGTATTTT.

This clone was counted between two and nine times. The rearrangement uses TRBV5-4 and TRBJ2-5, with D tentatively TRBD1 (5 bases). V was pared by 1 base and J by 1 base, with 11 bases between. The germline V gene encodes CDR1 SGHNT and CDR2 YYREEE (reference sequence). CDR3 length equals 15 residues. In DNA, the CDR3 is TGTGCCAGCAGCTTGAGGGGCAGGGCCCAAGAGACCCAGTACTTC. Its protein product is CASSLRGRAQETQYF.

The chain has TRBV27 and TRBJ2-1, with 9 bases aligning to TRBD2. J lost 4 bases, V lost 5 bases, and 6 bases had no gene match. The V gene's germline CDR1 is MNHEY and CDR2 SMNVEV (reference sequence). This CDR3 is 15 amino acids long. As DNA, the CDR3 is TGTGCCAGCAGTCCCGGGACTAGCCGTTACAATGAGCAGTTCTTC. Protein: CASSPGTSRYNEQFF.

The chain combines TRBV6-6 with TRBJ1-6; TRBD1 agrees at 7 bases. Germline assignment: CDR1 MNHNY and CDR2 SVGAGI (reference sequence). CDR3 length: 15 amino acids. Unmatched junction bases numbered 6, after V lost 5 bases and J lost 5 bases. The CDR3 spells CASSRQGPDNSPLHF. Here the CDR3 DNA reads TGTGCCAGCAGTCGACAGGGTCCTGATAATTCACCCCTCCACTTT.

This chain uses TRBV18 with TRBJ2-7, with D possibly TRBD2 on 5 matching bases. Germline V CDR1 and CDR2: KGHSH, LQKENI. This CDR3 has 15 residues. V shed 3 bases and J shed 3 bases, with 15 bases lying between them. CDR3 amino acids: CASSPGSKDNYEQYF. CDR3 bases: TGTGCCAGCTCACCGGGGAGTAAAGACAACTACGAGCAGTACTTC.

This chain joins TRBV15 and TRBJ2-7; no reliable D call. The length of the CDR3 is 14 residues. The ends were cut back, 6 bases at V and 0 bases at J, with 12 bases in the middle. The germline gives CDR1 LNHNV, CDR2 YYDKDF (reference sequence). The CDR3 DNA follows: TGTGCCACCAGTAGAAGTAGAAGCTCCTACGAGCAGTACTTC. It specifies CATSRSRSSYEQYF.

The chain couples TRBV29-1 to TRBJ1-1; D gene unclear. V lost 7 bases to trimming and J lost 11 bases, with 14 bases between them. The CDR3 runs 10 residues. The germline V gene has CDR1 SQVTM and CDR2 ANQGSEA. CDR3 sequence: CSAGNEEAFF. CDR3 bases: TGCAGCGCCGGGAACGAAGAGGCTTTCTTT.

CDR3 in DNA: TGTGCCAGCAGCCTCAGGGGGAGCTCCTATAATTCACCCCTCCACTTT. Translating it yields CASSLRGSSYNSPLHF. This chain connects TRBV3-1 (or the pseudogene TRBV3-2) to TRBJ1-6; TRBD1 matches 7 bases. Looked up from germline, CDR1 is LGHDT and CDR2 is YNNKEL (reference sequence). This CDR3 is built from 16 residues. V was pared by 4 bases and J by 0 bases, with 3 bases of the junction left unmatched.

This chain uses TRBV12-5 with TRBJ2-2; D is unclear. V lost 3 bases to trimming and J lost 4 bases, with 9 bases between them. CDR3 length equals 14 residues. CDR1 LGHNT and CDR2 FRNRAP come from the germline V gene. The CDR3 is CASGFNGVTGELFF. CDR3 coding DNA: TGTGCTAGTGGTTTTAACGGTGTCACCGGGGAGCTGTTTTTT.

A note on this clone: One end of the junction is discordant with germline, which a read error may explain. This chain links TRBV6-6 with TRBJ2-7, with D possibly matching TRBD2 (6 bases). This CDR3 has 14 amino acids. Germline loops: CDR1 MNHNY, CDR2 SVGAGI (reference sequence). Here the CDR3 DNA reads TGTGCCACCCGAGACAACCGGGACTCCCACGAGCAGTACTTC. Amino acid sequence: CATRDNRDSHEQYF.

V and J are TRBV2 and TRBJ2-1; D remains unclear. V was trimmed by 2 bases and J by 8 bases, leaving 7 bases between them. This CDR3 spans 12 amino acids. Germline V CDR1 and CDR2: SNHLY, FYNNEI. DNA for the CDR3: TGTGCCAGCAGTGAATCCTATTATGAGCAGTTCTTC. Protein product: CASSESYYEQFF.

The chain employs TRBV10-2 and TRBJ2-7; the match to TRBD1 covers 7 bases. The CDR3 is made up of 12 amino acids. Per germline, CDR1 WSHSY and CDR2 SAAADI. V lost 7 bases and J lost 2; bases outside the gene matches: 2. The CDR3 loop reads CASTGQPYEQYF. Here the CDR3 DNA reads TGCGCCAGCACGGGACAGCCCTACGAGCAGTACTTC.

The rearrangement uses TRBV12-5 and TRBJ2-7, with TRBD2 identical over 11 bases. V gave up 2 bases and J gave up 3 bases; unmatched junction bases: 6. The germline CDR1 and CDR2 sequences are LGHNT and FRNRAP. The CDR3 totals 16 residues. The CDR3 loop reads CASGLTWTSGCYEQYV. The CDR3 DNA is TGTGCTAGTGGTTTGACCTGGACTAGCGGGTGCTACGAGCAGTACGTC.

Only one count was recorded for this clone. The gene calls are TRBV3-1 (or the pseudogene TRBV3-2) and TRBJ1-1; D is possibly TRBD1 (5 bases). The CDR3 runs to 12 residues. Per germline, CDR1 LGHDT and CDR2 YNNKEL (reference sequence). Trimming shortened V by 4 bases and J by 9 bases, and 12 bases separated the two germline ends. CDR3 coding DNA: TGTGCCAGCAGCCCGACAGACTCTAAAGCTTTCTTT. Translation: CASSPTDSKAFF.

This sequence joins TRBV18 and TRBJ2-7, with 7 bases fitting TRBD2. The CDR3 loop spans 14 amino acids. The J segment lost 0 bases and the V segment lost 6 bases, leaving 5 bases of the junction unmatched. Germline CDR1 is KGHSH and CDR2 is LQKENI. CDR3 amino acids: CASSLGGGSYEQYF. The CDR3 DNA sequence: TGTGCCAGCTCCCTGGGGGGGGGCTCCTACGAGCAGTACTTC.